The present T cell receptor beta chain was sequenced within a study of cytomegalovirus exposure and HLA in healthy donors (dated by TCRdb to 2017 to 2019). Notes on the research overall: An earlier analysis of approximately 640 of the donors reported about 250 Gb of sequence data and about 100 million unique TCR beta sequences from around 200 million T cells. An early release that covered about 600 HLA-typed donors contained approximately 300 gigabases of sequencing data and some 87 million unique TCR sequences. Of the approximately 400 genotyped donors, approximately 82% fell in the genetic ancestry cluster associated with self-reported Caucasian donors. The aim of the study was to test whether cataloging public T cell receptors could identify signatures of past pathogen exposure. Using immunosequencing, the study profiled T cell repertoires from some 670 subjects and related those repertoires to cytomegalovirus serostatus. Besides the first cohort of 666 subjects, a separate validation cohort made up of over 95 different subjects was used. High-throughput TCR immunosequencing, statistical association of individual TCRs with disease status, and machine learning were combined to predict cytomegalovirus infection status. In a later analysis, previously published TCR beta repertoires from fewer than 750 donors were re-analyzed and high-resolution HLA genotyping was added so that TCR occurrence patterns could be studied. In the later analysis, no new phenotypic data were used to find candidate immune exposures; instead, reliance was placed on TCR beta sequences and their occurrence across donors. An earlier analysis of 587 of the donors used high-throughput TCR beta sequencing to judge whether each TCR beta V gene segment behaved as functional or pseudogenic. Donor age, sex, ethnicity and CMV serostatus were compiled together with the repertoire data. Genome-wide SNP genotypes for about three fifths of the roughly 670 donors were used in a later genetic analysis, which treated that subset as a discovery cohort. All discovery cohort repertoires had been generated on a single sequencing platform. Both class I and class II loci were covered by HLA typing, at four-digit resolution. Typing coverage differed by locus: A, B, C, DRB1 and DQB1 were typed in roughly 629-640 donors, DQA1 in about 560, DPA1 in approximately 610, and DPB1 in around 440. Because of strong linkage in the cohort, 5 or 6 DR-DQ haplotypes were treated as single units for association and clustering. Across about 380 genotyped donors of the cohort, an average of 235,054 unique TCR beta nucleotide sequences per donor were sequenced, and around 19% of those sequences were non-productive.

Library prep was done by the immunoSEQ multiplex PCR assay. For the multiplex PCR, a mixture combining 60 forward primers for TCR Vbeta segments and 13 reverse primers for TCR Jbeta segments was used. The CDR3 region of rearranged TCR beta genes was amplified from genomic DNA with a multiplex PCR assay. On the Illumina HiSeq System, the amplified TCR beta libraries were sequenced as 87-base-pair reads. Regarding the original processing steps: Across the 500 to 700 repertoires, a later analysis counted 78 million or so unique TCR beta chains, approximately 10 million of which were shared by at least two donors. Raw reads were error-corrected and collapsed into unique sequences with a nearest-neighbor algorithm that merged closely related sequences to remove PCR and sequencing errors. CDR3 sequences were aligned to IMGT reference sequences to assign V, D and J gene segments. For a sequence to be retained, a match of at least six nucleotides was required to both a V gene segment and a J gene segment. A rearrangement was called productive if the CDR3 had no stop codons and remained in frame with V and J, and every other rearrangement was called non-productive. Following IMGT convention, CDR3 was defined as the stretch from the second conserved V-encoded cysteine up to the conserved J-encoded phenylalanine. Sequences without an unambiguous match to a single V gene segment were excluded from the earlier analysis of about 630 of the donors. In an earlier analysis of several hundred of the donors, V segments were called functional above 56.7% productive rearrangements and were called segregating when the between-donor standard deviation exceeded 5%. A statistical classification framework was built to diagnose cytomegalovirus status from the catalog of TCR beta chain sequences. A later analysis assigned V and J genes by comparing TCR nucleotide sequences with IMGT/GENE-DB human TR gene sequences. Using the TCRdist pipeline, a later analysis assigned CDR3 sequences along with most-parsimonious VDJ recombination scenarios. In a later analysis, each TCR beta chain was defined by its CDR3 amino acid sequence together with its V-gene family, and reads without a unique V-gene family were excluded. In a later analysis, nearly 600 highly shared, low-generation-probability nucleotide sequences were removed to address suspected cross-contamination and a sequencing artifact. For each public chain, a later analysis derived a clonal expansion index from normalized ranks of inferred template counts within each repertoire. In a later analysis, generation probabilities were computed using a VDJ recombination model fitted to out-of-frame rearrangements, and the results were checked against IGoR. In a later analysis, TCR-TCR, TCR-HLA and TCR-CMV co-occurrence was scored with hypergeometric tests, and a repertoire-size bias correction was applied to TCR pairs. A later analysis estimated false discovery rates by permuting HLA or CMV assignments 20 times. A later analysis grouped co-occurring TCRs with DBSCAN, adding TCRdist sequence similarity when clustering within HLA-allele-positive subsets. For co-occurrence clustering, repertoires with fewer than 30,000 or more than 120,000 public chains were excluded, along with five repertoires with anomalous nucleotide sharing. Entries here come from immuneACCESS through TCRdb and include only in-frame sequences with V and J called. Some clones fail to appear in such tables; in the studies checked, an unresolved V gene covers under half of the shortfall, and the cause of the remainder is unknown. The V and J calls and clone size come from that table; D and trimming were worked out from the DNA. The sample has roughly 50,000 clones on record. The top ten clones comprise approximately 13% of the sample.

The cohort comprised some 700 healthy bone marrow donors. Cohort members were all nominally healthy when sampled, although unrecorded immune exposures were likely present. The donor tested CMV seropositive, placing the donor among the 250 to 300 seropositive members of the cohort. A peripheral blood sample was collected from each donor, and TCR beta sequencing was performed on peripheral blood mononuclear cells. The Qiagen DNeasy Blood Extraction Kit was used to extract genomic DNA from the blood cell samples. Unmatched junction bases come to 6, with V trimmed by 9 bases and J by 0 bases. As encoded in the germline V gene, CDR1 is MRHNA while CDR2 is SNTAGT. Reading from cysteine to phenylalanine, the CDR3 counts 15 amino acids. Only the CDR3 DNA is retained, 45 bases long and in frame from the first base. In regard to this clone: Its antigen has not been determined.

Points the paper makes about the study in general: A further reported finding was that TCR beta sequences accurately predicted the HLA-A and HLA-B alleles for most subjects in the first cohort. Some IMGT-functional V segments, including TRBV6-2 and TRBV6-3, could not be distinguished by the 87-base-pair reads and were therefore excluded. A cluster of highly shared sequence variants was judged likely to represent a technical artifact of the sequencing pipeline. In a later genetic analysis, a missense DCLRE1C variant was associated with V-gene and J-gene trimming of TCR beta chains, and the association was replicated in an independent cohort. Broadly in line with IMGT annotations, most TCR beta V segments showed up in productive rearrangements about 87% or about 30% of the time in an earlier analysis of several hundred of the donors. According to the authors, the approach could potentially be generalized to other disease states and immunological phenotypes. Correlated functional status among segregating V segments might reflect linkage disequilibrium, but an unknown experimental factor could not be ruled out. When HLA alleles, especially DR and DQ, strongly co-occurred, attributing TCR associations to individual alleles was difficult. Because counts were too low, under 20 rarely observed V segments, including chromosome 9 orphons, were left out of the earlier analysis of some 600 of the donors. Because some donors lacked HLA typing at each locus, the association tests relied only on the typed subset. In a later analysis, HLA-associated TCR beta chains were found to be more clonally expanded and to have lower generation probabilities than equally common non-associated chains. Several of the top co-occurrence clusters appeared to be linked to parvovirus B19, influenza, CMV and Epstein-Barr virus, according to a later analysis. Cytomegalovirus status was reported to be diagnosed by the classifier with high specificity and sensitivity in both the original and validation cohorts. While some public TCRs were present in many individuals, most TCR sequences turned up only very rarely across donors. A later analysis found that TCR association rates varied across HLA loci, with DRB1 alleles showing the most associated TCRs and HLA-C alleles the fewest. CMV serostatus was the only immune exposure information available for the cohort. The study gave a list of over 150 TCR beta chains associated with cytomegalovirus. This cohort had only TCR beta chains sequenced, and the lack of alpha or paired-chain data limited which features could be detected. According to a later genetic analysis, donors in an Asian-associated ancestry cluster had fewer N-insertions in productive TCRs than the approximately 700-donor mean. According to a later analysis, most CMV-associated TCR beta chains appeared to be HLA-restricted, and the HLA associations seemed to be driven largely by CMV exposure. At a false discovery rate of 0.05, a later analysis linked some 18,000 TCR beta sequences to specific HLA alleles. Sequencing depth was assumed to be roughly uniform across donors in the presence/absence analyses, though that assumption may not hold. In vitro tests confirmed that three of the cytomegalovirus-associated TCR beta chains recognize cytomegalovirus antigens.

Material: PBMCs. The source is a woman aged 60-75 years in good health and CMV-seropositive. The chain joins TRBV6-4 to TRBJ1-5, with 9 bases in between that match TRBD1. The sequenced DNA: TGTGCCAGGGACAGGGGCTCATATAGCAATCAGCCCCAGCATTTT. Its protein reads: CARDRGSYSNQPQHF.